These 17 T cell receptor beta chains share one sample of origin, sequenced in a study. Some clones are missing from TCRdb's copy, which holds only in-frame ones; the method was immunoSEQ multiplex PCR. The sample contains 60,000 to 85,000 clones, 85% to 95% of which appear only once. The specimen was PBMCs. Receptors originate from a man between 40 and 49 years old with rheumatoid arthritis.

This clone was observed once. The chain links TRBV11-2 to TRBJ1-3, with D tentatively TRBD1 (5 bases). CDR3 size: 16 residues. Trimming stripped 3 bases from V and 2 bases from J, with 14 bases between. Germline V lookup: CDR1 SGHAT, CDR2 FQNNGV. Here the CDR3 reads CASSFRRGTAGNTIYF. CDR3 nucleotide sequence: TGTGCCAGCAGCTTTAGGAGAGGGACCGCTGGAAACACCATATATTTT.

The chain joins TRBV7-6 to TRBJ1-1, with 8 bases fitting TRBD1. The ends lost 4 bases at V and 0 bases at J; junction bases unmatched: 4. This CDR3 is 15 amino acids long. CDR1 is SGHVS and CDR2 is FNYEAQ in the germline V gene. The CDR3 is CASSSRQGMNTEAFF. In DNA, the CDR3 is TGTGCCAGCAGCTCCCGACAGGGGATGAACACTGAAGCTTTCTTT.

The chain carries TRBV7-2 and TRBJ1-2, with a tentative D call TRBD1 (5 bases). Germline assignment: CDR1 SGHTA and CDR2 FQGNSA. The CDR3 is made up of 12 amino acids. V shed 1 base and J shed 8 bases, with 8 bases lying between them. The CDR3 nucleotides read TGTGCCAGCAGCTTAGTAGGGGTGGGCTACACCTTC. The encoded protein is CASSLVGVGYTF.

The chain employs TRBV5-1 and TRBJ1-1, with D hard to call. Between the trimmed V and J ends, which lost 4 bases and 0 bases, there was a span of 7 bases. The germline V gene has CDR1 SGHRS and CDR2 YFSETQ. This CDR3 is 13 amino acids long. In DNA, the CDR3 is TGCGCCAGCAGCGTCGGCCTGAACACTGAAGCTTTCTTT. It translates to CASSVGLNTEAFF.

The V call is TRBV7-3, the J call TRBJ2-1, with 10 bases identical to TRBD1. The J segment lost 8 bases and the V segment lost 4 bases, leaving 11 bases of the junction unmatched. This CDR3 is built from 16 residues. Germline V CDR1 and CDR2: SGHTA, FQGTGA. The CDR3 coding sequence is TGTGCCAGCAGCTCTGAGGGGACAGGGGTTTTGCATGAGCAGTTCTTC. The encoded protein is CASSSEGTGVLHEQFF.

The chain joins TRBV6-6 to TRBJ1-5, with D unclear. V dropped 4 bases and J dropped 3 bases, with 13 bases sitting between them. The CDR3 has 15 amino acids. Germline CDR1 is MNHNY and CDR2 is SVGAGI (reference sequence). As DNA, the CDR3 is TGTGCCAGCAGTTCCCTACTTTATAACAATCAGCCCCAGCATTTT. It codes for CASSSLLYNNQPQHF.

The J gene is TRBJ2-7, the V gene TRBV5-1; the D is unclear. CDR1 and CDR2 (germline): SGHRS, YFSETQ. Trimming removed 2 bases from V and 6 bases from J, with 6 bases in between. The CDR3 length is 11 residues. CDR3 sequence reads: CASSFKLEQYF. The CDR3 DNA reads TGCGCCAGCAGCTTCAAGCTCGAGCAGTACTTC.

Comments on this clone: The same CDR3 arises from other DNA sequences in this sample as well. The chain links TRBV10-3 to TRBJ1-5; a possible D gene is TRBD1 (5 bases). The V end lost 0 bases, the J end lost 2 bases, and 5 bases lay between the germline ends. Per germline, CDR1 ENHRY and CDR2 SYGVKD. This CDR3 has 14 residues. CDR3 loop: CAISESGGNQPQHF. The CDR3 bases are TGTGCCATCAGTGAGTCAGGGGGCAATCAGCCCCAGCATTTT.

Written as DNA, the CDR3 is TGTGCCAGCAGCGTAGAGGACGGGGTTGGAGAGCAGTACTTC. This translates into CASSVEDGVGEQYF. The chain joins TRBV9 to TRBJ2-7; D perhaps matches TRBD2 (5 bases). Looked up from germline, CDR1 is SGDLS and CDR2 is YYNGEE. The V end lost 0 bases, the J end lost 7 bases, and 14 bases lay between the germline ends. The CDR3 extends over 14 amino acids.

The chain joins TRBV28 to TRBJ2-7; the match to TRBD1 covers 7 bases. The CDR3 extends over 14 amino acids. Trimming took 9 bases from V and 0 from J; bases not matched to a gene: 8. The germline V gene has CDR1 MDHEN and CDR2 SYDVKM. CDR3 in DNA: TGTGCCAGTACGACAGGGTCCGTCTCCTACGAGCAGTACTTC. Translating it yields CASTTGSVSYEQYF.

V usage is TRBV5-8 and J usage is TRBJ1-4; 7 nucleotides align to TRBD1. CDR1 and CDR2 from the germline V gene are SGHTS and YDEGEE. The CDR3 contains 15 residues. V gave up 4 bases and J gave up 0 bases; unmatched junction bases: 3. The CDR3 DNA reads as TGTGCCAGCAGCCGAGGGACAGCAACTAATGAAAAACTGTTTTTT. Residues: CASSRGTATNEKLFF.

This clone showed up just once. The chain joins TRBV11-3 to TRBJ2-1; TRBD2 aligns across 11 bases. Germline CDR1 SGHNT, CDR2 YENEEA. The J segment lost 3 bases and the V segment lost 6 bases, leaving 4 bases of the junction unmatched. This CDR3 has 15 amino acids. The CDR3: CASSHGTSGYNEQFF. The CDR3 DNA sequence: TGTGCCAGCAGTCATGGGACTAGCGGCTACAATGAGCAGTTCTTC. The whole variable domain, remainder taken from reference TRBV11-3 and TRBJ2-1, is EAGVVQSPRYKIIEKKQPVAFWCNPISGHNTLYWYLQNLGQGPELLIRYENEEAVDDSQLPKDRFSAERLKGVDSTLKIQPAELGDSAVYLCASSHGTSGYNEQFFGPGTRLTVL.

The chain carries TRBV25-1 and TRBJ1-1; a weak D match, TRBD1 (5 bases). The germline V gene encodes CDR1 MGHDK and CDR2 SYGVNS. The CDR3 totals 13 residues. The V end lost 8 bases, the J end lost 0 bases, and 10 bases lay between the germline ends. CDR3 sequence: CASQGEMNTEAFF. DNA for the CDR3: TGTGCCAGCCAAGGGGAGATGAACACTGAAGCTTTCTTT.

In DNA, the CDR3 is TGTGCCAGCAGTTTGGACTGGGCCTCTGGAAACACCATATATTTT. It is translated as CASSLDWASGNTIYF. The gene calls are TRBV2 and TRBJ1-3; D not certain. V lost 5 bases, J lost 0 bases, and 11 bases lay in between. Germline V gene data show CDR1 as SNHLY and CDR2 as FYNNEI. The CDR3 is 15 residues long.

This chain joins TRBV3-1 (or the pseudogene TRBV3-2) and TRBJ1-3; the D is unclear. Germline V lookup: CDR1 LGHDT, CDR2 YNNKEL (reference sequence). Trimming shortened V by 3 bases and J by 2 bases, and 11 bases separated the two germline ends. This CDR3 spans 15 amino acids. The CDR3: CASSQGSGAGNTIYF. For the CDR3, the DNA is TGTGCCAGCAGCCAGGGCTCTGGGGCTGGAAACACCATATATTTT.

The gene calls are TRBV6-1 and TRBJ1-2, with no clear D. Trimming shortened V by 2 bases and J by 3 bases, and 10 bases separated the two germline ends. The CDR3 is 14 residues long. The germline V gene encodes CDR1 MNHNS and CDR2 SASEGT. The CDR3 DNA follows: TGTGCCAGCAGTGAAATTACACTGGACTATGGCTACACCTTC. Amino acids: CASSEITLDYGYTF.

The rearrangement links TRBV16 to TRBJ2-1; the D call may be TRBD1 or TRBD2 (6 bases each). Germline values: CDR1 KGHSY, CDR2 FQNENV. This CDR3 contains 16 residues. Trimming removed 3 bases at V and 6 bases at J, with 18 bases between. The CDR3 nucleotides are TGTGCCAGCAGCCAGCGGGACCAGGGGTTCCTCAATGAGCAGTTCTTC. Its translation: CASSQRDQGFLNEQFF.